The entry below describes one T cell receptor (beta chain). Data came from immunoSEQ multiplex PCR; TCRdb stores just in-frame clones and leaves some out. The sample has around 250,000 clones, about nine tenths seen once. This entry comes from a study of blood T cell repertoires in COVID-19. Study at large: Spain, Italy and the United States supplied samples that represented acute and convalescent COVID-19.

The sample taken for sequencing was peripheral blood. This sequence was found in a woman aged 40 to 49 who had recovered from COVID-19.

This CDR3 is CASSLTTGSGEQYF. The CDR3 nucleotides are TGTGCCAGCAGTTTAACGACAGGGTCCGGCGAGCAGTACTTC. The V and J genes are TRBV27 and TRBJ2-7, with TRBD1 matching over 7 bases. The trim removed 2 bases at V and 6 bases at J, leaving 7 bases unmatched. The V gene's germline CDR1 is MNHEY and CDR2 SMNVEV (reference sequence). This CDR3 spans 14 amino acids.